This T cell receptor (beta chain) originates from a study of OX40 agonist ivuxolimab in advanced cancers. Looking at the study overall: Participants, 75% to 90% male, averaged roughly 60 years of age, ranging from roughly 23 to 80.

Assay: immunoSEQ multiplex PCR; the TCRdb copy retains only in-frame clones and omits some. Seen here are some 100,000 clones, approximately 84% observed once, and the top ten hold just under 2%. Patients with a history of autoimmune disease or on systemic immunosuppression were excluded. Sequences were derived from CD4+ or CD8+ T cells sorted from blood, sampled in a trial of the OX40 agonist ivuxolimab. The clonotype originates from an adult with an advanced solid tumor such as melanoma, head and neck, liver or kidney cancer.

DNA of the CDR3: TGTGCCACGAGGGGGGCAGTTGATGGCTACACCTTC. Its translation is CATRGAVDGYTF. V and J are TRBV2 and TRBJ1-2; TRBD1 is a possible D gene (6 bases). The V gene lost 10 bases and the J gene lost 6 bases, with 15 bases spanning the gap. Germline CDR1 SNHLY, CDR2 FYNNEI. The CDR3 contains 12 residues.